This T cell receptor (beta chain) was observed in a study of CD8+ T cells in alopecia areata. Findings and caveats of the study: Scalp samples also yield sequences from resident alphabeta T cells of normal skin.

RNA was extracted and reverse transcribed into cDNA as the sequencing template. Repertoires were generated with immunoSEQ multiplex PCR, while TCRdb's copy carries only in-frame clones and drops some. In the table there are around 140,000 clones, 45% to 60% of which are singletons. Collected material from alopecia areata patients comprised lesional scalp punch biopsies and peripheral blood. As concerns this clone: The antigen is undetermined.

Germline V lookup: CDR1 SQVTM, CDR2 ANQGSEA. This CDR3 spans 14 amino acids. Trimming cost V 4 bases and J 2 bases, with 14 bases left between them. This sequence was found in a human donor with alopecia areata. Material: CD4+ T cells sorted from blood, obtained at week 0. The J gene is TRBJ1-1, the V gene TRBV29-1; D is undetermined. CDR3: CSVALRQRNTEAFF. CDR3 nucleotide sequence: TGCAGCGTTGCTCTTCGGCAGCGTAACACTGAAGCTTTCTTT.